The rows below give T cell receptor beta chains drawn from one sample of a study of T cells in Graves' hyperthyroidism and ophthalmopathy. TCRdb re-called the multiplex PCR reads with MiXCR, one entry per CDR3 protein. The table has 250,000 to 300,000 distinct CDR3 sequences, roughly a fifth seen once; the top ten hold less than 40%. The sample was blood. The receptors stem from a man aged 50 to 59 with Graves' ophthalmopathy. Both conserved end residues are part of each CDR3.

TRBV28	TRBJ2-7	CASSRAGYEQYF
TRBV10-2	TRBJ1-4	CASSAGEKLFF
TRBV2	TRBJ2-1	CASSEAMAGHSYNEQFF
TRBV27	TRBJ2-2	CASSFEDTGELFF
TRBV30	TRBJ1-6	CAWKGRGSYNSPLHF
TRBV5-1	TRBJ1-1	CASSLGQGASEAFF
TRBV12-5	TRBJ2-2	CASGFPRDHGELFF
TRBV20-1	TRBJ2-5	CSARDSGSIEETQYF
TRBV12-3/TRBV12-4	TRBJ1-5	CASSGQLSNQPQHF
TRBV5-5	TRBJ1-2	CASSLTGSYGYTF